The 7 T cell receptor beta chains given below trace back to one sample, sequenced in a study of blood T cell repertoires in COVID-19. The assay was immunoSEQ multiplex PCR, and TCRdb's table has in-frame clones only and misses some. The sample holds about 280,000 clones, 85% seen once. The sequencing sample was made of PBMCs or T cells enriched from blood (not recorded which). The source of these receptors is a woman in her 50s who had recovered from COVID-19.

The chain couples TRBV6-5 to TRBJ2-4, with 8 bases lining up with TRBD2. The CDR3 is made up of 13 amino acids. After removal of 7 bases from V and 9 bases from J, the junction contained 8 bases not matched to a gene. From germline, CDR1 is MNHEY and CDR2 SVGAGI. Here the CDR3 DNA reads TGTGCCAGCACCCTTCGCGGGGGGAGCATTCAGTACTTC. This sequence encodes CASTLRGGSIQYF.

V usage is TRBV5-1 and J usage is TRBJ2-3; a weak D match, TRBD1 (5 bases). Trimming shortened V by 5 bases and J by 2 bases, and 15 bases separated the two germline ends. The V gene's germline CDR1 is SGHRS and CDR2 YFSETQ. This CDR3 has 15 residues. The CDR3 coding sequence is TGCGCCAGCAGAGGCCTCATGACAGACACAGATACGCAGTATTTT. It codes for CASRGLMTDTDTQYF.

The chain has TRBV20-1 and TRBJ1-1, with a weak D call TRBD1 (6 bases). Germline V gives CDR1 DFQATT, CDR2 SNEGSKA (reference sequence). Trimming removed 3 bases from V and 3 bases from J, with 23 bases in between. CDR3 length equals 17 residues. The CDR3 spells CSASFLQGSVLDTEAFF. CDR3 nucleotides: TGCAGTGCTAGTTTTCTCCAGGGGAGTGTCCTCGACACTGAAGCTTTCTTT.

The chain links TRBV27 to TRBJ1-6, with 8 nucleotides matching TRBD1. Germline loops: CDR1 MNHEY, CDR2 SMNVEV (reference sequence). The CDR3 has 16 residues. V trimming: 6 bases; J trimming: 2 bases; junction bases outside the gene matches: 6. This chain's CDR3 is CASRDQGAPYNSPLHF. The CDR3 coding sequence is TGTGCCAGCAGGGACCAGGGGGCACCCTATAATTCACCCCTCCACTTT.

The gene calls are TRBV7-3 and TRBJ2-1; 7 bases are a match to TRBD2. There are 16 residues in the CDR3. Germline V lookup: CDR1 SGHTA, CDR2 FQGTGA. V trimming: 4 bases; J trimming: 8 bases; junction bases outside the gene matches: 14. In DNA form, the CDR3 reads TGTGCCAGCAGCTCGCCAAGGAGCGGGGACCCGTATGAGCAGTTCTTC. Amino acid sequence: CASSSPRSGDPYEQFF.

The chain joins TRBV28 to TRBJ2-2; the D gene is possibly TRBD1 (6 bases). Trimming pared 6 bases from V and 3 bases from J, leaving 35 bases between. CDR1 and CDR2 from the germline V gene are MDHEN and SYDVKM. The CDR3 extends over 22 amino acids. The CDR3 here is CASRPFPGTGSRGKMDTGELFF. The CDR3 DNA is TGTGCCAGCAGACCTTTTCCCGGGACGGGGAGTAGGGGGAAGATGGACACCGGGGAGCTGTTTTTT.

V and J are TRBV5-8 and TRBJ2-3, with TRBD2 as a possible D gene (7 bases). There are 16 residues in the CDR3. Germline CDR1 and CDR2: SGHTS and YDEGEE. V lost 0 bases and J 4 bases, leaving 15 bases between the germline ends. The CDR3 sequence is CASSLAGGGASDTQYF. The CDR3 coding sequence is TGTGCCAGCAGCTTGGCTGGAGGGGGGGCTTCAGATACGCAGTATTTT.